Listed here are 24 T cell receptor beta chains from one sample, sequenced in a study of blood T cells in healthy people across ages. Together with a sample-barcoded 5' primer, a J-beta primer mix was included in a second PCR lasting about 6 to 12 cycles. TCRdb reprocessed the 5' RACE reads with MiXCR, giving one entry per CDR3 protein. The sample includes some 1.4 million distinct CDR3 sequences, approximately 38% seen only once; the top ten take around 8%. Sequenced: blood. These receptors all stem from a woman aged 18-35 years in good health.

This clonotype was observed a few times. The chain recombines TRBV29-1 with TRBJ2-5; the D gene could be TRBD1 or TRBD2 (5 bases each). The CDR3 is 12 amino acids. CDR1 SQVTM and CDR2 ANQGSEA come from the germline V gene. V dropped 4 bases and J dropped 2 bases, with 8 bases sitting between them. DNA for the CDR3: TGCAGCGTTGGAGGGGTACAAGAGACCCAGTACTTC. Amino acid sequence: CSVGGVQETQYF. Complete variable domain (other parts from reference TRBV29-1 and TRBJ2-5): SAVISQKPSRDICQRGTSLTIQCQVDSQVTMMFWYRQQPGQSLTLIATANQGSEATYESGFVIDKFPISRPNLTFSTLTVSNMSPEDSSIYLCSVGGVQETQYFGPGTRLLVL.

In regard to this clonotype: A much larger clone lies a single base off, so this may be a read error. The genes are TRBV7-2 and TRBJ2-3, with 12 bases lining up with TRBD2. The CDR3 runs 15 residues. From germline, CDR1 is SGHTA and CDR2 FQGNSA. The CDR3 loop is CASSWGLAGTETQYF. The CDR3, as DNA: TGTGCCAGCAGCTGGGGACTAGCGGGCACAGAGACGCAGTATTTT.

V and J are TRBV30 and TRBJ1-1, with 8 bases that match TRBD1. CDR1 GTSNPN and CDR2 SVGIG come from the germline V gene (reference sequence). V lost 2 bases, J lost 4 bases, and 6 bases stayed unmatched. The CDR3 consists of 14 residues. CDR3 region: CAWSPQGVGTEAFF. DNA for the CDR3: TGTGCCTGGAGTCCACAGGGGGTGGGCACTGAAGCTTTCTTT.

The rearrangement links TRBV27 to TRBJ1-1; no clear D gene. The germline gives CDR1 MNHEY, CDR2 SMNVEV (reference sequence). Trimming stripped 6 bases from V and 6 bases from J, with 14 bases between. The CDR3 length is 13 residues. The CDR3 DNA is TGTGCCAGCAGCCTCGGACGCAAATCTGAAGCTTTCTTT. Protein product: CASSLGRKSEAFF.

CDR3 coding DNA: TGTGCCAGCAGCAGCAGAGCGGGAGAACAAGAGACCCAGTACTTC. Translation: CASSSRAGEQETQYF. The genes are TRBV7-9 and TRBJ2-5; TRBD2 aligns across 8 bases. The J segment lost 2 bases and the V segment lost 5 bases, leaving 7 bases of the junction unmatched. Germline V gives CDR1 SEHNR, CDR2 FQNEAQ (reference sequence). The CDR3 spans 15 residues.

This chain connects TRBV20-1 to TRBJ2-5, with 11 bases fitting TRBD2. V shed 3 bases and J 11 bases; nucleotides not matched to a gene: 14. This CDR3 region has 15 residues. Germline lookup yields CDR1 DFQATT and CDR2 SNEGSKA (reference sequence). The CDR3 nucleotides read TGCAGTGCTAGCCTGATTAGCGGGAGGGGGAATGAGCAGTACTTC. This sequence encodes CSASLISGRGNEQYF.

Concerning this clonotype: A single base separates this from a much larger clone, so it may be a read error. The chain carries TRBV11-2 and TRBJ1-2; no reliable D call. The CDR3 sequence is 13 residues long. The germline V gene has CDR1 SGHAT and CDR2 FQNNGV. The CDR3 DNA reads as TGTGCCAGCAGCTGGACGGAGAACTATGGCAACACCTTC. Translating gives CASSWTENYGNTF.

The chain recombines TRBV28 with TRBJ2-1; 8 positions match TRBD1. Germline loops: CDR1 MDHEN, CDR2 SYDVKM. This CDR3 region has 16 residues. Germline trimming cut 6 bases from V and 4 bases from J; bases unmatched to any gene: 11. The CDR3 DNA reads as TGTGCCAGCAGCCCGGGCGGGACAGGCCAATACAATGAGCAGTTCTTC. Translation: CASSPGGTGQYNEQFF.

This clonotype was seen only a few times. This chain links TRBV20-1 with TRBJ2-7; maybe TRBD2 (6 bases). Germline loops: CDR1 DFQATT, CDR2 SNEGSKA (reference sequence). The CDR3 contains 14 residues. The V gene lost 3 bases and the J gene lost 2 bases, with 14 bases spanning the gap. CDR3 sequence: CSASRLAIPYEQYF. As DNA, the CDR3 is TGCAGTGCTAGTAGGCTAGCGATCCCCTACGAGCAGTACTTC.

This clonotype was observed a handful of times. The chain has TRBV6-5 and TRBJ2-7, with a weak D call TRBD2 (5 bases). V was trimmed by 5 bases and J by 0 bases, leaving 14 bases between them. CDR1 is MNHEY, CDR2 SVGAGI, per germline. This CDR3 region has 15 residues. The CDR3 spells CASSPSSGYSYEQYF. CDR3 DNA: TGTGCCAGCAGTCCCTCAAGCGGATACTCCTACGAGCAGTACTTC.

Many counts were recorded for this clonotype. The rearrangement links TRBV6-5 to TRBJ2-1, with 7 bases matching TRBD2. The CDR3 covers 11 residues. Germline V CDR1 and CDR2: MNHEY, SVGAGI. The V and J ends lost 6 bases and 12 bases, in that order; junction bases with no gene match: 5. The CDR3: CASSSGTTQFF. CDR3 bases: TGTGCCAGCAGCTCCGGGACTACGCAGTTCTTC.

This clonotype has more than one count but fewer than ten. The CDR3 spells CASSMRDRGYEQYF. DNA for the CDR3: TGTGCCAGTAGTATGCGAGACAGGGGCTACGAGCAGTACTTC. J is TRBJ2-7 and V is TRBV19; 8 bases map to TRBD1. J gave up 3 bases and V 3 bases, and 4 bases lay outside the gene matches. The germline V gene encodes CDR1 LNHDA and CDR2 SQIVND (reference sequence). The CDR3 is made up of 14 amino acids.

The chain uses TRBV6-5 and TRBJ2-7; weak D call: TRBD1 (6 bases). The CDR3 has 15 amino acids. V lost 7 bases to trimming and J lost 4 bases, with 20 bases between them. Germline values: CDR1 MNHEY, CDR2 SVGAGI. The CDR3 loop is CASTSGGEPPYEQYF. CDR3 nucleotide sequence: TGTGCCAGCACCTCTGGGGGCGAACCCCCTTACGAGCAGTACTTC.

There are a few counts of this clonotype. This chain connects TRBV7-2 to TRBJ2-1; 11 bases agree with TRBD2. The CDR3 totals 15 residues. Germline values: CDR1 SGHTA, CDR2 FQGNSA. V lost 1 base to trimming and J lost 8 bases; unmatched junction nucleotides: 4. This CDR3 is CASSLVLAGGYEQFF. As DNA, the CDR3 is TGTGCCAGCAGCTTAGTTCTAGCGGGAGGATATGAGCAGTTCTTC.

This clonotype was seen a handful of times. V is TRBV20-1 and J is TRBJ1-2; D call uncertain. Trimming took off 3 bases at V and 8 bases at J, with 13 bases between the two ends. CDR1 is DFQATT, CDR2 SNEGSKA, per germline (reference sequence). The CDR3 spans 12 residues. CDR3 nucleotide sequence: TGCAGTGCTAGTTCGCACTACGAGGGCTACACCTTC. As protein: CSASSHYEGYTF.

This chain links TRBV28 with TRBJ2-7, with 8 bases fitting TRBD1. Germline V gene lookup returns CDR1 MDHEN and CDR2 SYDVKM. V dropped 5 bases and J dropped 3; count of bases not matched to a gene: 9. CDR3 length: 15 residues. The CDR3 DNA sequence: TGTGCCAGCAGTCTAACACCGGGACAGGTCTACGAGCAGTACTTC. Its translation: CASSLTPGQVYEQYF.

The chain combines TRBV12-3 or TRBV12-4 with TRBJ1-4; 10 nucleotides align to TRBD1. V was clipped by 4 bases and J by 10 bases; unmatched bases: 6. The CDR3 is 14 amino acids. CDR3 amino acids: CASSSGTGVGKLFF. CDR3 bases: TGTGCCAGCAGTTCCGGGACAGGGGTAGGAAAACTGTTTTTT.

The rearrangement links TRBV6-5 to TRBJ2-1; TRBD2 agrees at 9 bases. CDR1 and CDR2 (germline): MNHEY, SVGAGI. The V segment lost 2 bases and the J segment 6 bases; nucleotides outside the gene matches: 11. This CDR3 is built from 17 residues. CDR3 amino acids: CASSYGLEAGGSNEQFF. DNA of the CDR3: TGTGCCAGCAGTTACGGCCTCGAGGCGGGAGGGAGCAATGAGCAGTTCTTC.

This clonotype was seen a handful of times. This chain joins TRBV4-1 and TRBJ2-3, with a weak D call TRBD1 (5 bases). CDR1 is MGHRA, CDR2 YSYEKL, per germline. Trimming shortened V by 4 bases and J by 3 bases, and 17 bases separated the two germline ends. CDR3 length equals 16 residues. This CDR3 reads CASSPSEPPGTDTQYF. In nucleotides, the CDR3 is TGCGCCAGCAGCCCAAGTGAGCCCCCAGGGACAGATACGCAGTATTTT.

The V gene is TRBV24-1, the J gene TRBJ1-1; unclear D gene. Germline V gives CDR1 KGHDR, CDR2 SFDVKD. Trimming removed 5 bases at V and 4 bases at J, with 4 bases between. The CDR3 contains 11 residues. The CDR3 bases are TGTGCCACCAGTGCTGGCACTGAAGCTTTCTTT. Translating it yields CATSAGTEAFF.

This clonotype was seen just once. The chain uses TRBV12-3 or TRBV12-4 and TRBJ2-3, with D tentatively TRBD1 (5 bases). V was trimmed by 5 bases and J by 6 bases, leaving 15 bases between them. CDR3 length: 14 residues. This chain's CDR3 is CASSVVGRLDTQYF. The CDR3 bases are TGTGCCAGCAGTGTAGTGGGGCGGCTGGATACGCAGTATTTT.

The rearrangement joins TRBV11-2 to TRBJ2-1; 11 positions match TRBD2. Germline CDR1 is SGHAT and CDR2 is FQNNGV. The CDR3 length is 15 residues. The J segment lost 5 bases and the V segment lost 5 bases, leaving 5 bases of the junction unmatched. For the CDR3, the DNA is TGTGCCAGCAGCGACGGACTAGCGGGTAACAATGAGCAGTTCTTC. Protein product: CASSDGLAGNNEQFF.

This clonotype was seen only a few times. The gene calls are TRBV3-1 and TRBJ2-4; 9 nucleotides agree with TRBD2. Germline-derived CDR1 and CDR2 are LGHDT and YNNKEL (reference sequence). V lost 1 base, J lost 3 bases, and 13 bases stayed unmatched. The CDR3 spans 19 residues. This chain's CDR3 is CASSQAPSGGTVGKNIQYF. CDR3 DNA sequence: TGTGCCAGCAGCCAAGCCCCGAGCGGGGGGACGGTGGGCAAAAACATTCAGTACTTC.

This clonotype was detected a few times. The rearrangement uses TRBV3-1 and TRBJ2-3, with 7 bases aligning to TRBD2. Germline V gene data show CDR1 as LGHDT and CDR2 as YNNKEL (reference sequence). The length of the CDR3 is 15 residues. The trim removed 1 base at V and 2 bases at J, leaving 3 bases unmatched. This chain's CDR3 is CASSQASGNTDTQYF. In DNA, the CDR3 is TGTGCCAGCAGCCAAGCTAGCGGAAACACAGATACGCAGTATTTT.